These 15 T cell receptor beta chains came from one sample sequenced in a study. The table came from immunoSEQ multiplex PCR; TCRdb's copy has only in-frame clones and leaves some out. The sample has about 50,000 clones, 85% to 95% seen once; the top ten hold around 11%. What was sequenced was PBMCs. These receptor sequences come from a man aged 35-49 years with rheumatoid arthritis.

The rearrangement uses TRBV7-2 and TRBJ1-2; D not certain. V was trimmed by 1 base and J by 4 bases, leaving 16 bases between them. Germline loops: CDR1 SGHTA, CDR2 FQGNSA. The CDR3 is 16 residues long. In DNA, the CDR3 is TGTGCCAGCAGCTTAGTAGTCGGCACGGTGGGCTATGGCTACACCTTC. Its translation: CASSLVVGTVGYGYTF.

The J gene is TRBJ2-2, the V gene TRBV24-1; the D is unclear. The ends were cut back, 1 base at V and 1 base at J, with 6 bases in the middle. Germline CDR1 KGHDR, CDR2 SFDVKD. There are 15 residues in the CDR3. The CDR3 spells CATSDLEENTGELFF. CDR3 sequence (DNA): TGTGCCACCAGTGATTTAGAGGAGAACACCGGGGAGCTGTTTTTT.

The V gene is TRBV4-3, the J gene TRBJ1-4; D ambiguous. The CDR3 is 15 amino acids. Germline V gives CDR1 LGHNA, CDR2 YSLEER. Trimming removed 0 bases from V and 1 base from J, with 6 bases in between. The CDR3 sequence is CASSQEARTNEKLFF. DNA for the CDR3: TGCGCCAGCAGCCAAGAAGCCAGAACTAATGAAAAACTGTTTTTT.

The chain uses TRBV24-1 and TRBJ2-5; perhaps TRBD1 as D (6 bases). This CDR3 comprises 12 residues. V lost 7 bases to trimming and J lost 2 bases, with 7 bases between them. Germline V gives CDR1 KGHDR, CDR2 SFDVKD. Here the CDR3 reads CATRGQQETQYF. As DNA, the CDR3 is TGTGCCACCAGAGGACAGCAAGAGACCCAGTACTTC.

This chain links TRBV7-3 with TRBJ2-7; perhaps D is TRBD1 or TRBD2 (5 bases each). This CDR3 is built from 12 residues. CDR1 is SGHTA and CDR2 is FQGTGA in the germline V gene. The CDR3 DNA reads as TGTGCCAGCAGCTTATCGCTGGGGGTAAGATCCGTC. Protein product: CASSLSLGVRSV.

The CDR3 bases are TGTGCCAGTAGTAAACGACCGGGACAGGGGTGGAATCAGCCCCAGCATTTT. Amino acids: CASSKRPGQGWNQPQHF. The V call is TRBV19, the J call TRBJ1-5; 10 bases map to TRBD1. Germline V gives CDR1 LNHDA, CDR2 SQIVND (reference sequence). CDR3 length: 17 amino acids. V lost 4 bases to trimming and J lost 4 bases; unmatched junction nucleotides: 10.

This clone occurred once. The rearrangement joins TRBV4-1 to TRBJ2-7; 9 bases line up with TRBD1. The length of the CDR3 is 13 residues. CDR1 MGHRA and CDR2 YSYEKL come from the germline V gene. Trimming cost V 4 bases and J 5 bases; bases outside gene matches: 3. CDR3 nucleotides: TGCGCCAGCAGCCGTCGACAGGGGGACGAGCAGTACTTC. Translating it yields CASSRRQGDEQYF.

The rearrangement joins TRBV7-2 to TRBJ2-1; D may correspond to TRBD1 or TRBD2 (5 bases each). The CDR3 sequence is 14 residues long. Germline lookup yields CDR1 SGHTA and CDR2 FQGNSA. Deletions cut 8 bases from V and 8 bases from J, with 19 bases between. Here the CDR3 DNA reads TGTGCCAGCTTTAGAGGGGCCACCCATCATGAGCAGTTCTTC. Its translation is CASFRGATHHEQFF.

This chain joins TRBV19 and TRBJ1-5, with TRBD1 as a possible D gene (5 bases). The germline CDR1 and CDR2 sequences are LNHDA and SQIVND (reference sequence). The CDR3 contains 15 residues. V shed 7 bases and J shed 2 bases, with 15 bases lying between them. The CDR3 spells CASKITGDGNQPQHF. In DNA form, the CDR3 reads TGTGCCAGTAAGATAACTGGGGACGGCAATCAGCCCCAGCATTTT.

V usage is TRBV5-1 and J usage is TRBJ1-6; 9 nucleotides agree with TRBD1. The CDR3 has 14 amino acids. Germline loops: CDR1 SGHRS, CDR2 YFSETQ. The junction had 3 bases not matched to a gene; V was cut back by 4 bases and J by 7 bases. CDR3 protein: CASSIGTGNSPLHF. CDR3 DNA sequence: TGCGCCAGCAGCATCGGGACAGGGAATTCACCCCTCCACTTT.

J is TRBJ1-4 and V is TRBV7-8, with D maybe TRBD1 (6 bases). Between the trimmed V and J ends, which lost 4 bases and 0 bases, there was a span of 12 bases. Germline V lookup: CDR1 SGHVS, CDR2 FQNEAQ. The CDR3 totals 16 residues. CDR3 DNA: TGTGCCAGCAGCTCCCGGACAGCAGCAACTAATGAAAAACTGTTTTTT. Translation gives CASSSRTAATNEKLFF. Together with reference TRBV7-8 and TRBJ1-4, the CDR3 gives the full variable domain: GAGVSQSPRYKVAKRGQDVALRCDPISGHVSLFWYQQALGQGPEFLTYFQNEAQLDKSGLPSDRFFAERPEGSVSTLKIQRTQQEDSAVYLCASSSRTAATNEKLFFGSGTQLSVL.

The chain combines TRBV5-6 with TRBJ1-2; TRBD1 is a possible D gene (5 bases). Germline values: CDR1 SGHDT, CDR2 YYEEEE. The V and J ends lost 1 base and 7 bases respectively, with 5 bases between them. The CDR3 sequence is 11 residues long. CDR3 residues: CASSLQGGYTF. Written as DNA, the CDR3 is TGTGCCAGCAGCTTGCAGGGTGGCTACACCTTC.

This clone appeared once. The gene calls are TRBV7-9 and TRBJ2-2; D ambiguous. V lost 4 bases and J 1 base, leaving 10 bases between the germline ends. The CDR3 has 15 residues. Germline CDR1 reads SEHNR; CDR2 reads FQNEAQ (reference sequence). In DNA form, the CDR3 reads TGTGCCAGCAGCTCTGCAAGACAGAACACCGGGGAGCTGTTTTTT. This codes for CASSSARQNTGELFF.

This clone was recorded a few times. This rearrangement joins TRBV28 to TRBJ1-1; D is perhaps TRBD1 (5 bases). The CDR3 has 12 amino acids. The V gene's germline CDR1 is MDHEN and CDR2 SYDVKM. The V end lost 7 bases, the J end lost 4 bases, and 10 bases lay between the germline ends. In DNA form, the CDR3 reads TGTGCCAGCATCTTAGGGGCCACTGAAGCTTTCTTT. Amino acid sequence: CASILGATEAFF.

The sample holds one count of this clone. V usage is TRBV27 and J usage is TRBJ1-2, with 7 bases matching TRBD1. The length of the CDR3 is 16 residues. V lost 5 bases and J lost 2; bases outside the gene matches: 11. Germline CDR1 and CDR2: MNHEY and SMNVEV (reference sequence). Here the CDR3 reads CASSPWGTAKNYGYTF. Written as DNA, the CDR3 is TGTGCCAGCAGTCCGTGGGGGACAGCGAAAAACTATGGCTACACCTTC.